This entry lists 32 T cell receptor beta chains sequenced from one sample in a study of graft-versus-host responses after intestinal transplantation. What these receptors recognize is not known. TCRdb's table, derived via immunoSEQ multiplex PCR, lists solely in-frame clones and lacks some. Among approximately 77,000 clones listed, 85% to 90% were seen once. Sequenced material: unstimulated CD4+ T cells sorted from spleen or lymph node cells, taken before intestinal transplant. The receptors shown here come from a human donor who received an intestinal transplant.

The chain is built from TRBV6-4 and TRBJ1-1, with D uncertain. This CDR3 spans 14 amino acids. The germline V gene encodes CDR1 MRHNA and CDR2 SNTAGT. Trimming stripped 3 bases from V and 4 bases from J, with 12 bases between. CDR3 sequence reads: CASSEWVGITEAFF. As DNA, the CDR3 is TGTGCCAGCAGTGAGTGGGTGGGCATCACTGAAGCTTTCTTT.

As DNA, the CDR3 is TGTGCCAGCTCACCATCAATGACAGGGGTCGGAGGCTACACCTTC. This translates into CASSPSMTGVGGYTF. The V and J genes are TRBV18 and TRBJ1-2, with 8 bases that match TRBD1. V lost 2 bases to trimming and J lost 8 bases; unmatched junction nucleotides: 10. The CDR3 is 15 amino acids. Per germline, CDR1 KGHSH and CDR2 LQKENI.

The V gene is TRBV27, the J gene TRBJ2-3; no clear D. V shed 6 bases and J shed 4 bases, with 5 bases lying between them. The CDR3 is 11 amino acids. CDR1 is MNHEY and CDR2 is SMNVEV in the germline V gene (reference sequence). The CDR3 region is CASSVADTQYF. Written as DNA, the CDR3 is TGTGCCAGCAGCGTAGCAGATACGCAGTATTTT.

The CDR3 here is CASSLTGGKGDTQYF. CDR3 DNA: TGTGCCAGCAGCCTGACAGGGGGCAAGGGAGATACGCAGTATTTT. This chain connects TRBV6-5 to TRBJ2-3; the match to TRBD1 covers 10 bases. The germline gives CDR1 MNHEY, CDR2 SVGAGI. The V and J ends lost 6 bases and 5 bases, in that order; junction bases with no gene match: 8. There are 15 residues in the CDR3.

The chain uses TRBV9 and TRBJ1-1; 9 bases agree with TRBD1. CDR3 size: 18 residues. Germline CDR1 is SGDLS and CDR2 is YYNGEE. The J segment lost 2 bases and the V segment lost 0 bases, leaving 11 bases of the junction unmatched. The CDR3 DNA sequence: TGTGCCAGCAGCGTAGCTTCGGGACAGGGCAATCTTAACACTGAAGCTTTCTTT. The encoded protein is CASSVASGQGNLNTEAFF.

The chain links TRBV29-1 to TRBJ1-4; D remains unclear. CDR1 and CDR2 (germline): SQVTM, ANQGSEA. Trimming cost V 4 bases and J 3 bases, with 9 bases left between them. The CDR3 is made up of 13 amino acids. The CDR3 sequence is CSVGAKPNEKLFF. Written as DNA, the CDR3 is TGCAGCGTTGGGGCAAAACCTAATGAAAAACTGTTTTTT.

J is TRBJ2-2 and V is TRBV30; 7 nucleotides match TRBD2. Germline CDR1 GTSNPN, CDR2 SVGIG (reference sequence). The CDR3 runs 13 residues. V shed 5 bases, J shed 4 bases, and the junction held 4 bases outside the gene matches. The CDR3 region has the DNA TGTGCCTGGTCCGGGGGGTCCACCGGGGAGCTGTTTTTT. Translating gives CAWSGGSTGELFF.

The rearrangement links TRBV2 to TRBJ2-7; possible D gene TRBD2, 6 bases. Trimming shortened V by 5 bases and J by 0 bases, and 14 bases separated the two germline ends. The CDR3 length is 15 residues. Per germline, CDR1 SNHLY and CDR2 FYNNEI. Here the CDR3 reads CASSPSGLGSYEQYF. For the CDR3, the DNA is TGTGCCAGCAGTCCGAGCGGGCTTGGCTCCTACGAGCAGTACTTC. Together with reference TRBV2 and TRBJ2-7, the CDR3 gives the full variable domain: EPEVTQTPSHQVTQMGQEVILRCVPISNHLYFYWYRQILGQKVEFLVSFYNNEISEKSEIFDDQFSVERPDGSNFTLKIRSTKLEDSAMYFCASSPSGLGSYEQYFGPGTRLTVT.

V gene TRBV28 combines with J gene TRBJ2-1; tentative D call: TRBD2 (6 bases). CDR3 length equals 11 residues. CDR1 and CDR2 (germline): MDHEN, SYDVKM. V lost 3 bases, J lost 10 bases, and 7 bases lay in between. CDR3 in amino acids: CASSFTSEQFF. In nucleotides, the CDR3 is TGTGCCAGCAGTTTTACTAGCGAGCAGTTCTTC.

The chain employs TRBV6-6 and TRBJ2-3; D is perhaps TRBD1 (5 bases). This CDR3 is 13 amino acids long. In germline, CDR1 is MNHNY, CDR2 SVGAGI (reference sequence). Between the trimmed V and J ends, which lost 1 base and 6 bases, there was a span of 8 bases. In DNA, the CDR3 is TGTGCCAGCAGTTACTGGGGCGAGGATACGCAGTATTTT. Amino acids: CASSYWGEDTQYF.

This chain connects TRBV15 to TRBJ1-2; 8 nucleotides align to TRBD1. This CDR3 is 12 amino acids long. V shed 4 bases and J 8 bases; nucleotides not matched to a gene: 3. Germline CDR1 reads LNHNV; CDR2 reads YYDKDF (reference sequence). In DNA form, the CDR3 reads TGTGCCACCAGCACTAGGACAGGGGGCTACACCTTC. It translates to CATSTRTGGYTF.

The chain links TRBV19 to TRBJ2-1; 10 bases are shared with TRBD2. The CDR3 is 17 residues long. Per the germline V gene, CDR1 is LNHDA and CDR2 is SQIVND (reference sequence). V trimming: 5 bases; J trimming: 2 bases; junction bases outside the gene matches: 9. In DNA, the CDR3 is TGTGCCAGTAGTCGAGGTCCCGGGACTAGCGCCTACAATGAGCAGTTCTTC. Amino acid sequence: CASSRGPGTSAYNEQFF.

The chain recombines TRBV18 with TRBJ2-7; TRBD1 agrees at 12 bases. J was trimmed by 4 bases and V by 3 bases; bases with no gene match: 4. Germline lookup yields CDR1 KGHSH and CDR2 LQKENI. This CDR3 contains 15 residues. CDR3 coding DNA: TGTGCCAGCTCACCCCTGGGACAGGGGGCTTACGAGCAGTACTTC. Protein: CASSPLGQGAYEQYF.

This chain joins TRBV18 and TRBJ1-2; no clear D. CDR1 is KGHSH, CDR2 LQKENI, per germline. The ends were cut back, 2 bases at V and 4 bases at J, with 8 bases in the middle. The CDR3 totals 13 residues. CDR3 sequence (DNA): TGTGCCAGCTCACCAGCGGGCGTCTATGGCTACACCTTC. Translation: CASSPAGVYGYTF.

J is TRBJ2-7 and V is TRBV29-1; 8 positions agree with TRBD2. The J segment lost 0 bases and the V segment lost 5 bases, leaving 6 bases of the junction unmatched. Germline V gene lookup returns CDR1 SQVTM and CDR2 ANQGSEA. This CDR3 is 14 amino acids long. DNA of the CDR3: TGCAGCGTTAGACGGGGGGGAAGCTCCTACGAGCAGTACTTC. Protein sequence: CSVRRGGSSYEQYF.

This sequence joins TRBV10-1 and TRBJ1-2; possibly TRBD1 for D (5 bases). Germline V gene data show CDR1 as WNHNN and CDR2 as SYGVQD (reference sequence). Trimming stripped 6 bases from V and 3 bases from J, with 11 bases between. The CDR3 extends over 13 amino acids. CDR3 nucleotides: TGCGCCAGCAGCCCGACAGTGGACTATGGCTACACCTTC. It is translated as CASSPTVDYGYTF.

CDR3 sequence: CASSYRTGYYNEQFF. In DNA, the CDR3 is TGTGCCAGCAGCTACCGGACAGGTTACTACAATGAGCAGTTCTTC. The V and J genes are TRBV5-6 and TRBJ2-1, with 7 bases that match TRBD1. With V trimmed by 3 bases and J by 3 bases, 6 bases remained unmatched. This CDR3 region has 15 residues. CDR1 and CDR2 from the germline V gene are SGHDT and YYEEEE.

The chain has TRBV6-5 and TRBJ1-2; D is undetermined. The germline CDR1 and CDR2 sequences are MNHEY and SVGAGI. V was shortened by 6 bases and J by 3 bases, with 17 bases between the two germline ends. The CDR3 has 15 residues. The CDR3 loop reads CASRLAGMSDYGYTF. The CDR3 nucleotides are TGTGCCAGCAGGTTAGCGGGGATGTCTGACTATGGCTACACCTTC.

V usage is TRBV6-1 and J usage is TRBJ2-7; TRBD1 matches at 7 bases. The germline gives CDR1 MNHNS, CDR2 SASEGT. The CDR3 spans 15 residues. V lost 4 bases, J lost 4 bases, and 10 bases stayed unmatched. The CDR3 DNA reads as TGTGCCAGCAGTGCCCTGGGGGACAGTCAGTACGAGCAGTACTTC. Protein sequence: CASSALGDSQYEQYF.

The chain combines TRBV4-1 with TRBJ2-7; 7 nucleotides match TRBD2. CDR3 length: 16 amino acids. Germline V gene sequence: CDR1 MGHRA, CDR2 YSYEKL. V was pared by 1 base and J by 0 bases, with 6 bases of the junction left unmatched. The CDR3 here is CASSQGPKRGSYEQYF. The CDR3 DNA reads TGCGCCAGCAGCCAAGGCCCTAAGCGGGGCTCCTACGAGCAGTACTTC.

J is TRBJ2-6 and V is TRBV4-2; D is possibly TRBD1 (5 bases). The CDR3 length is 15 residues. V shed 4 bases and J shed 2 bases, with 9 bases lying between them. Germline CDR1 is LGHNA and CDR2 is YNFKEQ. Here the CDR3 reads CASSPWGTGANVLTF. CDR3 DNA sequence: TGTGCCAGCAGCCCTTGGGGCACTGGGGCCAACGTCCTGACTTTC.

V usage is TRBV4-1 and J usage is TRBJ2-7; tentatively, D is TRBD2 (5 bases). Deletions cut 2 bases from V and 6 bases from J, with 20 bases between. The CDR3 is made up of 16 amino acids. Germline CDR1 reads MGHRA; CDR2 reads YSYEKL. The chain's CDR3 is CASSQLKITGVGEQYF. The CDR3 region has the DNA TGCGCCAGCAGCCAACTGAAGATTACCGGGGTCGGCGAGCAGTACTTC.

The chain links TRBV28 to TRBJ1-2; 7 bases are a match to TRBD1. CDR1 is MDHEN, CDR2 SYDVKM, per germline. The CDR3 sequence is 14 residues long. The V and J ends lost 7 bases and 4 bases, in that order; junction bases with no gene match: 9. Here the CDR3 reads CASKNRDSSYGYTF. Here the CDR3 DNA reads TGTGCCAGCAAAAACAGGGACAGTTCCTATGGCTACACCTTC.

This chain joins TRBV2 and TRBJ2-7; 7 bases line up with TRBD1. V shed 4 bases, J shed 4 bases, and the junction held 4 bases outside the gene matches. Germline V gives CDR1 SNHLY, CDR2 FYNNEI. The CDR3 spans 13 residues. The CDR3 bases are TGTGCCAGCAGTGCGGGCAGGGGGTACGAGCAGTACTTC. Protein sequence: CASSAGRGYEQYF.

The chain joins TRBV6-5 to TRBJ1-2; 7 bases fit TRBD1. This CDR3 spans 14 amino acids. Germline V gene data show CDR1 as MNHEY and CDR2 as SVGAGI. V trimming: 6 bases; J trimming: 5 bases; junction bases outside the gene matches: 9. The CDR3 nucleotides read TGTGCCAGCAGAGAGACAGGGTACACTTATGGCTACACCTTC. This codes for CASRETGYTYGYTF.

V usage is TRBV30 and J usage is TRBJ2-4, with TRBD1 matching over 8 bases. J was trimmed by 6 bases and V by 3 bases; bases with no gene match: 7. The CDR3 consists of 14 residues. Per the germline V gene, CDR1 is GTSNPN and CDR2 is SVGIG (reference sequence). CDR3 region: CAWSRSGGGNIQYF. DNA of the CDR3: TGTGCCTGGAGCAGGTCAGGGGGCGGAAACATTCAGTACTTC.

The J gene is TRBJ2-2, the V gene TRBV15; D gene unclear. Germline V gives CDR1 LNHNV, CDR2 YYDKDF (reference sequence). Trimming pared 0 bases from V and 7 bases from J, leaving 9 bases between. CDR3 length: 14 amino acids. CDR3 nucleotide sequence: TGTGCCACCAGCAGAGAAACGATTAGCGGGGAGCTGTTTTTT. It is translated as CATSRETISGELFF.

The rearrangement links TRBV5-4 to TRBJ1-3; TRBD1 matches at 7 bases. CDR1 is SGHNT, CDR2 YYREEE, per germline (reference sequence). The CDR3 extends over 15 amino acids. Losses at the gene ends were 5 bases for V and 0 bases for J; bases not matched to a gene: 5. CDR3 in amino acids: CASSSGTASGNTIYF. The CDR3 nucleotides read TGTGCCAGCAGTTCCGGGACAGCCTCTGGAAACACCATATATTTT.

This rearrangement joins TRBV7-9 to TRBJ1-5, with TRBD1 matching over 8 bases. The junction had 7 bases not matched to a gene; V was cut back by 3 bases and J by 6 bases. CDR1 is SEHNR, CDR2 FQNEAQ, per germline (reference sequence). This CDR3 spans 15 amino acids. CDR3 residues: CASSFGQGAGQPQHF. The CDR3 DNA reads TGTGCCAGCAGCTTCGGCCAGGGGGCGGGTCAGCCCCAGCATTTT.

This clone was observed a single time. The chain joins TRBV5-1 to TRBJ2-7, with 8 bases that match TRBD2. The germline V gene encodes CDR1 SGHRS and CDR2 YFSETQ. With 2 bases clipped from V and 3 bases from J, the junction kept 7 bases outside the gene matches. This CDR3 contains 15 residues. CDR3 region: CASSFGSGKDYEQYF. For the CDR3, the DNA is TGCGCCAGCAGCTTTGGTAGCGGGAAGGACTACGAGCAGTACTTC.

The CDR3 DNA reads TGCGCCAGCAGCTTTAATGGAGCGGGCACTGAAGCTTTCTTT. It encodes CASSFNGAGTEAFF. The V call is TRBV5-1, the J call TRBJ1-1; D unresolved. Germline values: CDR1 SGHRS, CDR2 YFSETQ. V shed 2 bases and J shed 4 bases, with 12 bases lying between them. The length of the CDR3 is 14 residues.

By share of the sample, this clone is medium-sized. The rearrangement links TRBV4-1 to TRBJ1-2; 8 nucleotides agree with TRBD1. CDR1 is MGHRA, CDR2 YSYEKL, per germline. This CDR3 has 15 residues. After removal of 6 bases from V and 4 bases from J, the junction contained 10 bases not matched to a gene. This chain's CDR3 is CASSQTGGGLYGYTF. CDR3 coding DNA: TGCGCCAGCAGTCAAACAGGGGGTGGGCTCTATGGCTACACCTTC.